Following are 25 T cell receptor beta chains from one sample sequenced in a study of regulatory T cells in long-lasting Graves disease. iRepertoire HTBI primers and Arm-PCR of CDR3 regions built TCR beta libraries. Via MiXCR, TCRdb re-called the multiplex PCR reads, giving one row per CDR3 protein. The data hold about 470,000 distinct CDR3 sequences, with 20% to 25% observed a single time. The sample's time point: persistent/refractory GD, antithyroid drugs over 5 years with positive TRAb. Extracted PBMC RNA gave rise to the TCR library. The specimen comprised peripheral blood mononuclear cells (PBMCs), sampled when the disease was refractory, from a patient treated with antithyroid drugs. The receptors stem from a female donor with Graves disease.

Comment on this clonotype: A much more abundant neighbour one base away suggests this may be a read error. The chain employs TRBV6-4 and TRBJ2-7, with 8 bases that match TRBD2. The CDR3 spans 15 residues. Germline assignment: CDR1 MRHNA and CDR2 SNTAGT. For the CDR3, the DNA is TGTGCCAGCAGTTACTCACTAGCGGAGGCCTACGAGCAGCACTTC. Translating it yields CASSYSLAEAYEQHF.

This clonotype was counted at least ten times. CDR3 sequence: CASSFDPGRVETQYF. The CDR3 DNA is TGTGCCAGCAGCTTTGATCCGGGTCGTGTGGAGACCCAGTACTTC. This chain links TRBV11-2 with TRBJ2-5; D is unresolved. Trimming cost V 3 bases and J 5 bases, with 16 bases left between them. Germline V gene sequence: CDR1 SGHAT, CDR2 FQNNGV. This CDR3 comprises 15 residues.

V is TRBV2 and J is TRBJ1-5, with D uncertain. This CDR3 is 13 amino acids long. V was clipped by 6 bases and J by 5 bases, with 11 bases between them. Germline assignment: CDR1 SNHLY and CDR2 FYNNEI. CDR3 DNA: TGTGCCAGCAGCACTTACGGGGATCAGCCCCAGCATTTT. It encodes CASSTYGDQPQHF.

The V call is TRBV5-1, the J call TRBJ1-3; D gene ambiguous. V lost 3 bases to trimming and J lost 7 bases, with 8 bases between them. The CDR3 runs 12 residues. Germline values: CDR1 SGHRS, CDR2 YFSETQ. The CDR3 here is CASSSEPNTIYF. For the CDR3, the DNA is TGCGCCAGCAGCTCCGAACCGAACACCATATATTTT.

At least ten counts were recorded for this clonotype. The chain recombines TRBV6-1 with TRBJ1-2, with D possibly matching TRBD1 (5 bases). Trimming left V 8 bases short and J 3 bases short, with 10 bases between. CDR3 length: 12 residues. The germline V gene encodes CDR1 MNHNS and CDR2 SASEGT. The CDR3: CASLTVYYGYTF. CDR3 nucleotide sequence: TGTGCCAGCCTGACAGTTTACTATGGCTACACCTTC.

The J gene is TRBJ1-1, the V gene TRBV19, with D unclear. Trimming took off 6 bases at V and 0 bases at J, with 8 bases between the two ends. Germline assignment: CDR1 LNHDA and CDR2 SQIVND (reference sequence). This CDR3 comprises 13 residues. CDR3: CASSEILNTEAFF. The CDR3 DNA reads TGTGCCAGTAGCGAGATTCTGAACACTGAAGCTTTCTTT.

This clonotype showed up many times. This chain connects TRBV14 to TRBJ1-4; no reliable D call. The CDR3 is 14 amino acids. The germline CDR1 and CDR2 sequences are SGHDN and FVKESK. Deletions cut 6 bases from V and 0 bases from J, with 8 bases between. The chain's CDR3 is CASSRHATNEKLFF. As DNA, the CDR3 is TGTGCCAGCAGTCGACATGCAACTAATGAAAAACTGTTTTTT. Looking up the rest from reference TRBV14 and TRBJ1-4 gives the full variable domain: EAGVTQFPSHSVIEKGQTVTLRCDPISGHDNLYWYRRVMGKEIKFLLHFVKESKQDESGMPNNRFLAERTGGTYSTLKVQPAELEDSGVYFCASSRHATNEKLFFGSGTQLSVL.

This clonotype occurred many times. This chain connects TRBV11-3 to TRBJ2-7, with 8 bases identical to TRBD1. The V and J ends lost 9 bases and 4 bases, in that order; junction bases with no gene match: 2. CDR1 SGHNT and CDR2 YENEEA come from the germline V gene. The CDR3 loop spans 11 amino acids. CDR3 nucleotides: TGTGCCAGGGGACAGGCGTACGAGCAGTACTTC. Amino acids: CARGQAYEQYF. Supplemented by reference TRBV11-3 and TRBJ2-7, the full variable domain reads EAGVVQSPRYKIIEKKQPVAFWCNPISGHNTLYWYLQNLGQGPELLIRYENEEAVDDSQLPKDRFSAERLKGVDSTLKIQPAELGDSAVYLCARGQAYEQYFGPGTRLTVT.

This clonotype was counted at least ten times. This sequence joins TRBV19 and TRBJ1-5, with D uncertain. Germline V gene data show CDR1 as LNHDA and CDR2 as SQIVND (reference sequence). The CDR3 runs to 15 residues. The V end lost 3 bases, the J end lost 1 base, and 10 bases lay between the germline ends. The CDR3 loop is CASSMRAQSNQPQHF. DNA of the CDR3: TGTGCCAGTAGTATGAGGGCTCAAAGCAATCAGCCCCAGCATTTT.

The V call is TRBV25-1, the J call TRBJ2-7, with 9 bases that match TRBD2. With V trimmed by 4 bases and J by 6 bases, 4 bases remained unmatched. The CDR3 has 13 residues. Germline V lookup: CDR1 MGHDK, CDR2 SYGVNS. Here the CDR3 reads CASSVAGVTEQYF. CDR3 nucleotide sequence: TGTGCCAGCAGTGTAGCGGGAGTAACCGAGCAGTACTTC.

To note about this clonotype: One base away lies a much larger clone, so this may be a sequencing read error. CDR3 nucleotide sequence: TGTGCCAGCAGCTTCGGGCAGGGGATGCGGGAGACCCAGTACTTC. Encoded protein: CASSFGQGMRETQYF. The rearrangement joins TRBV11-2 to TRBJ2-5; tentatively, D is TRBD1 (6 bases). The length of the CDR3 is 15 residues. The germline V gene has CDR1 SGHAT and CDR2 FQNNGV. V was cut by 3 bases and J by 5 bases, with 16 bases left in between.

This rearrangement joins TRBV7-3 to TRBJ2-2; D not resolved. CDR3 size: 16 residues. The germline V gene has CDR1 SGHTA and CDR2 FQGTGA. The V gene lost 1 base and the J gene lost 0 bases, with 9 bases spanning the gap. DNA for the CDR3: TGTGCCAGCAGCTTAATGGGTCAGGCGAACACCGGGGAGCTGTTTTTT. Its translation: CASSLMGQANTGELFF.

This rearrangement joins TRBV7-2 to TRBJ2-5; TRBD2 matches 12 bases. The CDR3 loop spans 15 amino acids. V lost 11 bases, J lost 5 bases, and 12 bases stayed unmatched. CDR1 is SGHTA, CDR2 FQGNSA, per germline. CDR3 nucleotides: TGTGCCGACGAGACTAGCGGGAGTCCGGGGGAGACCCAGTACTTC. Protein product: CADETSGSPGETQYF.

This clonotype was detected once. The rearrangement links TRBV6-5 to TRBJ2-1; D is ambiguous. Germline assignment: CDR1 MNHEY and CDR2 SVGAGI. The CDR3 runs to 13 residues. V lost 5 bases and J 12 bases, leaving 17 bases between the germline ends. CDR3 region: CASSISRTQRQFF. The CDR3 DNA is TGTGCCAGCAGTATCTCGAGGACCCAACGGCAGTTCTTC.

This clonotype showed up many times. The rearrangement links TRBV28 to TRBJ1-5, with TRBD1 as a possible D gene (5 bases). V lost 4 bases, J lost 0 bases, and 19 bases lay in between. This CDR3 contains 18 residues. The germline V gene encodes CDR1 MDHEN and CDR2 SYDVKM. CDR3 in DNA: TGTGCCAGCAGTTCCCTATTGAGCAGGGACTATAGCAATCAGCCCCAGCATTTT. Translated: CASSSLLSRDYSNQPQHF.

The rearrangement uses TRBV7-9 and TRBJ2-7; TRBD2 matches at 10 bases. The germline V gene encodes CDR1 SEHNR and CDR2 FQNEAQ (reference sequence). Trimming took 4 bases from V and 4 from J; bases not matched to a gene: 16. The CDR3 totals 18 residues. The CDR3 DNA sequence: TGTGCCAGCAGCTCCAGATCCGGTCGACTAGCGGGTTCATACGAGCAGTACTTC. It translates to CASSSRSGRLAGSYEQYF.

In this sample, this clonotype turned up many times. J is TRBJ2-5 and V is TRBV19; D gene unclear. The ends were cut back, 3 bases at V and 1 base at J, with 6 bases in the middle. This CDR3 has 13 residues. Germline values: CDR1 LNHDA, CDR2 SQIVND (reference sequence). Written as DNA, the CDR3 is TGTGCCAGTAGTATCGGACCCCAAGAGACCCAGTACTTC. Encoded protein: CASSIGPQETQYF.

Comment on this clonotype: Since a much larger clone is just one base distant, this may be a read error. The chain links TRBV28 to TRBJ2-7; D could derive from TRBD1 or TRBD2 (6 bases each). The CDR3 runs 16 residues. The V and J ends lost 5 bases and 2 bases respectively, with 19 bases between them. Germline V lookup: CDR1 MDHEN, CDR2 SYDVKM. The CDR3, as DNA: TGTGCCAGCAGTGAACTAGGGGGGACAAGGGCCTACGAGCAGTACTTC. Amino acids: CASSELGGTRAYEQYF.

The J gene is TRBJ1-2, the V gene TRBV19; a weak D match, TRBD1 (6 bases). Looked up from germline, CDR1 is LNHDA and CDR2 is SQIVND (reference sequence). V lost 10 bases, J lost 7 bases, and 13 bases lay in between. The CDR3 consists of 11 residues. CDR3 residues: CATQEGGGYTF. Here the CDR3 DNA reads TGTGCCACCCAAGAAGGGGGTGGCTACACCTTC.

This clonotype occurred a few times. The V gene is TRBV7-2, the J gene TRBJ2-5; D remains ambiguous. The CDR3 loop spans 15 amino acids. Germline CDR1 is SGHTA and CDR2 is FQGNSA. V was shortened by 2 bases and J by 5 bases, with 15 bases between the two germline ends. The CDR3 is CASSLLGPGGETQYF. As DNA, the CDR3 is TGTGCCAGCAGCTTACTTGGGCCAGGTGGGGAGACCCAGTACTTC.

This clonotype came up many times. A read error may account for a junction end that differs from germline. This chain uses TRBV7-9 with TRBJ1-1; the D is unclear. The CDR3 totals 15 residues. Per the germline V gene, CDR1 is SEHNR and CDR2 is FQNEAQ (reference sequence). The CDR3 reads CASSLAEWRNSEAFF. CDR3 nucleotide sequence: TGTGCCAGCAGCTTAGCAGAATGGCGGAACTCTGAAGCTTTCTTT.

The genes are TRBV7-2 and TRBJ1-5, with TRBD1 identical over 7 bases. Germline trimming cut 0 bases from V and 7 bases from J; bases unmatched to any gene: 6. The CDR3 runs 15 residues. Germline V gives CDR1 SGHTA, CDR2 FQGNSA. CDR3 loop: CASSLAAGGQQPQHF. DNA for the CDR3: TGTGCCAGCAGCTTAGCGGCAGGGGGGCAACAGCCCCAGCATTTT.

This clonotype has more than one count but fewer than ten. The V gene is TRBV27, the J gene TRBJ2-7; D is unclear. There are 14 residues in the CDR3. V shed 6 bases and J shed 1 base, with 13 bases lying between them. The V gene's germline CDR1 is MNHEY and CDR2 SMNVEV (reference sequence). This CDR3 is CASSDRVQSYEQYF. CDR3 nucleotides: TGTGCCAGCAGCGACCGGGTTCAATCCTACGAGCAGTACTTC.

The chain joins TRBV11-2 to TRBJ1-3; D is unclear. The CDR3 extends over 15 amino acids. Germline V gene data show CDR1 as SGHAT and CDR2 as FQNNGV. V shed 1 base and J shed 0 bases, with 7 bases lying between them. The CDR3 sequence: CASSLGAVSGNTIYF. The CDR3 DNA reads TGTGCCAGCAGCTTAGGTGCAGTCTCTGGAAACACCATATATTTT. Variable domain in full (rest from reference TRBV11-2 and TRBJ1-3): EAGVAQSPRYKIIEKRQSVAFWCNPISGHATLYWYQQILGQGPKLLIQFQNNGVVDDSQLPKDRFSAERLKGVDSTLKIQPAKLEDSAVYLCASSLGAVSGNTIYFGEGSWLTVV.

This clonotype was seen only once. At one end the junction does not follow the germline gene, possibly because of a read error. The chain couples TRBV24-1 to TRBJ1-1, with no clear D. CDR3 size: 15 residues. The V gene's germline CDR1 is KGHDR and CDR2 SFDVKD. This CDR3 is CATCDGGLQNTEAFF. The CDR3 DNA reads as TGTGCCACCTGTGATGGCGGACTTCAAAACACTGAAGCTTTCTTT.